The clone carrying this T cell receptor beta chain was observed a handful of times. Its antigen is unidentified. These data belong to a study of T cells after yellow fever vaccination. Overall study context: Researchers used SMART-Seq v4 Ultra Low Input to prepare fractions that had low cell numbers. The study, taken as a whole, reports: Abundant bulk-population clonotypes could contaminate the FACS-sorted repertoires.

TCR cDNA, made by 5'RACE template switching, carried an added universal primer site and UMIs. Each CDR3 protein is one row after TCRdb ran MiXCR on the 5' RACE reads. This table has some 500,000 distinct CDR3 sequences, less than 15% appearing once. In germline, CDR1 is ENHRY, CDR2 SYGVKD. CDR3 size: 19 residues. With 4 bases clipped from V and 6 bases from J, the junction kept 17 bases outside the gene matches. The specimen was PBMCs, collected on the day of the yellow fever booster vaccination. This receptor was identified in a man aged 25-45 years who received the YFV17D yellow fever vaccine. V usage is TRBV10-3 and J usage is TRBJ2-1; 11 bases agree with TRBD2. CDR3 sequence: CAISGSGTSGLPALNEQFF. The CDR3 bases are TGTGCCATCAGTGGGTCGGGGACTAGCGGACTACCGGCCCTCAATGAGCAGTTCTTC.